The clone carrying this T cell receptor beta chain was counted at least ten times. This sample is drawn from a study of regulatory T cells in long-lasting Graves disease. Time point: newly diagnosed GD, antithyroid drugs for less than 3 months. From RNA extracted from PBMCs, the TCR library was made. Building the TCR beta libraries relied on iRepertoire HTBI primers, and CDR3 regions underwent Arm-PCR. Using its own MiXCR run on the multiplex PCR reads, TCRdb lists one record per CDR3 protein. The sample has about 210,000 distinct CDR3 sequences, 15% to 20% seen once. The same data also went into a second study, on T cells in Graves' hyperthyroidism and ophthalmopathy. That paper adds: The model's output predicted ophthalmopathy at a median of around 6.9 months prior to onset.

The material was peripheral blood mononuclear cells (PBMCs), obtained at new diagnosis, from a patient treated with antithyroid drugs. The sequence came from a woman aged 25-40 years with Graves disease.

Written as DNA, the CDR3 is TGTGCCAGCAGCTCCGGACTAGTGGGGTTGCAGACCCAGTACTTC. It is translated as CASSSGLVGLQTQYF. V gene TRBV7-2 combines with J gene TRBJ2-5; 7 bases match TRBD2. CDR1 and CDR2 from the germline V gene are SGHTA and FQGNSA. The length of the CDR3 is 15 residues. V lost 4 bases and J lost 6; bases outside the gene matches: 11.